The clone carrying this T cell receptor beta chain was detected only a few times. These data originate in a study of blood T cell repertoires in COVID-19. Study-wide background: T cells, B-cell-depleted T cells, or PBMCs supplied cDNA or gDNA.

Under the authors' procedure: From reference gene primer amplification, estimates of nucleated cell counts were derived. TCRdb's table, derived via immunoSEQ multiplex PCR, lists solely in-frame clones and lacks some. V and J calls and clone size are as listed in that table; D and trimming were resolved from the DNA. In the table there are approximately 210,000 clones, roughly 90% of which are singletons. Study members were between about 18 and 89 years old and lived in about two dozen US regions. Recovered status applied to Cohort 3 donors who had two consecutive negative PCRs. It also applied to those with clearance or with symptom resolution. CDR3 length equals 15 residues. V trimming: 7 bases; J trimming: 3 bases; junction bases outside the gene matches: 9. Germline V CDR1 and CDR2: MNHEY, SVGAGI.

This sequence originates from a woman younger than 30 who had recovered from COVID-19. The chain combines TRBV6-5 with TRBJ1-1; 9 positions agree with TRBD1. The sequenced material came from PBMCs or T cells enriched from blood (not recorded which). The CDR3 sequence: CASIKDRGGYTEAFF. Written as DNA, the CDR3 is TGTGCCAGCATCAAAGACAGGGGGGGTTACACTGAAGCTTTCTTT.